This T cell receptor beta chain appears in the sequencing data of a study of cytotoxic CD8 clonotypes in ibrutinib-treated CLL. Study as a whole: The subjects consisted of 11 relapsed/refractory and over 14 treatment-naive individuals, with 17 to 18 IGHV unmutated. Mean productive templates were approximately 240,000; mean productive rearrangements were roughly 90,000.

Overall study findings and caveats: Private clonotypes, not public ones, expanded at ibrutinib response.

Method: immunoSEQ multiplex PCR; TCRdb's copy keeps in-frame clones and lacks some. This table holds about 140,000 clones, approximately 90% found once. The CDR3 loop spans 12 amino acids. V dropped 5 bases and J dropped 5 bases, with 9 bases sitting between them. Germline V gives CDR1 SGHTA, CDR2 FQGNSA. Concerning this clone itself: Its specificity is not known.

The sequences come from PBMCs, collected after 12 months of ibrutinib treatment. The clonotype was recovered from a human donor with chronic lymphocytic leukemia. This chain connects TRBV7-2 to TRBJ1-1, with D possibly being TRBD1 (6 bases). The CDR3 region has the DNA TGTGCCAGCAGCGGGAGGGGGACTGAAGCTTTCTTT. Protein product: CASSGRGTEAFF. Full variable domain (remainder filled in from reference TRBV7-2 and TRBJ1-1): GAGVSQSPSNKVTEKGKDVELRCDPISGHTALYWYRQSLGQGLEFLIYFQGNSAPDKSGLPSDRFSAERTGGSVSTLTIQRTQQEDSAVYLCASSGRGTEAFFGQGTRLTVV.